A single sample is the source of the 16 T cell receptor beta chains below, sequenced in a study of blood T cell repertoires in COVID-19 (dated by TCRdb to 2020 to 2021). Receptor libraries were prepared by the immunoSEQ multiplex PCR assay. This is the immuneACCESS table as TCRdb keeps it, with only in-frame sequences that have V and J called. A part of the clones is gone; compared with another copy, unresolved V genes explain less than half, and the rest is unexplained. The sample has 200,000 to 250,000 clones on record, about 90% of them singletons. Roughly 3.7% of the sample belongs to the ten largest clones. Sequences were obtained from PBMCs or T cells enriched from blood (not recorded which). The receptors stem from a woman aged 25 to 39 who had been exposed to COVID-19.

The gene calls are TRBV6-6 and TRBJ2-2; 9 nucleotides line up with TRBD1. The CDR3 runs 14 residues. With V trimmed by 8 bases and J by 4 bases, 5 bases remained unmatched. Germline CDR1 reads MNHNY; CDR2 reads SVGAGI (reference sequence). The CDR3 is CASLDRGVTGELFF. The CDR3 nucleotides read TGTGCCAGCCTCGACAGGGGGGTCACCGGGGAGCTGTTTTTT.

The chain recombines TRBV5-1 with TRBJ1-1; TRBD1 is a possible D gene (6 bases). In germline, CDR1 is SGHRS, CDR2 YFSETQ. This CDR3 region has 14 residues. The ends were cut back, 5 bases at V and 0 bases at J, with 11 bases in the middle. The DNA for the CDR3 is TGCGCCAGCAGGTACGGGACACTGAACACTGAAGCTTTCTTT. The encoded protein is CASRYGTLNTEAFF.

The V gene is TRBV9, the J gene TRBJ2-1; TRBD2 might be the D (5 bases). V lost 0 bases to trimming and J lost 2 bases, with 9 bases between them. The length of the CDR3 is 15 residues. From germline, CDR1 is SGDLS and CDR2 YYNGEE. The CDR3 DNA follows: TGTGCCAGCAGCGTAGGGGCGGGTACCTACAATGAGCAGTTCTTC. Translated, it gives CASSVGAGTYNEQFF.

The rearrangement links TRBV18 to TRBJ2-3, with 8 nucleotides matching TRBD2. The CDR3 is 16 residues long. V shed 4 bases and J 1 base; nucleotides not matched to a gene: 7. From germline, CDR1 is KGHSH and CDR2 LQKENI. The CDR3 is CASSLKLAERTDTQYF. The CDR3 DNA sequence: TGTGCCAGCTCACTGAAACTAGCGGAACGCACAGATACGCAGTATTTT. Looking up the rest from reference TRBV18 and TRBJ2-3 gives the full variable domain: NAGVMQNPRHLVRRRGQEARLRCSPMKGHSHVYWYRQLPEEGLKFMVYLQKENIIDESGMPKERFSAEFPKEGPSILRIQQVVRGDSAAYFCASSLKLAERTDTQYFGPGTRLTVL.

The chain carries TRBV3-1 (or the pseudogene TRBV3-2) and TRBJ1-5; D may be TRBD1 (6 bases). The CDR3 consists of 15 residues. V was pared by 0 bases and J by 7 bases, with 13 bases between. Per the germline V gene, CDR1 is LGHDT and CDR2 is YNNKEL (reference sequence). CDR3 sequence (DNA): TGTGCCAGCAGCCAAGAGGCGGGGGCCGGGCAGCCCCAGCATTTT. This encodes CASSQEAGAGQPQHF.

The gene calls are TRBV5-1 and TRBJ1-6; D ambiguous. Germline V CDR1 and CDR2: SGHRS, YFSETQ. This CDR3 is built from 12 residues. The V gene lost 4 bases and the J gene lost 6 bases, with 5 bases spanning the gap. The CDR3 DNA reads as TGCGCCAGCAGCAACAGTAATTCACCCCTCCACTTT. It specifies CASSNSNSPLHF.

The chain is built from TRBV6-5 and TRBJ1-2, with D possibly being TRBD1 (5 bases). In germline, CDR1 is MNHEY, CDR2 SVGAGI. The CDR3 has 15 amino acids. V lost 6 bases to trimming and J lost 5 bases, with 19 bases between them. CDR3 sequence: CASRTRAGRGYGYTF. CDR3 nucleotide sequence: TGTGCCAGCAGGACCCGGGCGGGGCGGGGTTATGGCTACACCTTC.

The chain recombines TRBV3-1 (or the pseudogene TRBV3-2) with TRBJ2-3; 9 bases align to TRBD2. Trimming cost V 3 bases and J 5 bases; bases outside gene matches: 9. Germline V lookup: CDR1 LGHDT, CDR2 YNNKEL (reference sequence). The CDR3 is made up of 16 amino acids. Written as DNA, the CDR3 is TGTGCCAGCAGCCATTTGGTAGCGGGAGCGGGAGATACGCAGTATTTT. Residues: CASSHLVAGAGDTQYF.

This clone was counted once. The chain has TRBV11-2 and TRBJ2-3, with D possibly matching TRBD1 (6 bases). Germline V gene lookup returns CDR1 SGHAT and CDR2 FQNNGV. The CDR3 contains 15 residues. V lost 3 bases and J lost 1, with 11 bases in between. CDR3 in amino acids: CASSLGRTGTDTQYF. CDR3 DNA: TGTGCCAGCAGCTTGGGACGGACAGGCACAGATACGCAGTATTTT.

The genes are TRBV2 and TRBJ1-5; D unresolved. This CDR3 has 14 amino acids. Trimming removed 4 bases at V and 0 bases at J, with 7 bases between. CDR1 and CDR2 from the germline V gene are SNHLY and FYNNEI. The CDR3 is CASSAAYSNQPQHF. As DNA, the CDR3 is TGTGCCAGCAGTGCAGCGTATAGCAATCAGCCCCAGCATTTT.

V usage is TRBV27 and J usage is TRBJ2-1, with a weak D call TRBD2 (6 bases). The CDR3 contains 15 residues. Per germline, CDR1 MNHEY and CDR2 SMNVEV (reference sequence). Trimming pared 6 bases from V and 6 bases from J, leaving 18 bases between. The CDR3 here is CASRREAMGPNEQFF. The CDR3 bases are TGTGCCAGCAGGAGGGAGGCTATGGGCCCCAATGAGCAGTTCTTC.

The J gene is TRBJ2-3, the V gene TRBV19, with a possible D match to TRBD1 (6 bases). Germline V gene sequence: CDR1 LNHDA, CDR2 SQIVND (reference sequence). V shed 5 bases and J shed 2 bases, with 17 bases lying between them. The CDR3 runs 16 residues. CDR3 DNA: TGTGCCAGTAGTCGGGGAGATGGACAGAACACAGATACGCAGTATTTT. Its translation is CASSRGDGQNTDTQYF.

V usage is TRBV4-2 and J usage is TRBJ1-2; TRBD1 might be the D (5 bases). The V end was cut by 0 bases, the J end by 1 base, with 12 bases between. The CDR3 has 16 residues. Germline CDR1 and CDR2: LGHNA and YNFKEQ. The CDR3 protein is CASSQDGRGFNYGYTF. The DNA of the CDR3 is TGTGCCAGCAGCCAAGATGGTCGGGGGTTTAACTATGGCTACACCTTC.

This chain links TRBV6-1 with TRBJ2-7, with D possibly matching TRBD2 (5 bases). The CDR3 runs 11 residues. Trimming left V 3 bases short and J 9 bases short, with 9 bases between. Germline V gene data show CDR1 as MNHNS and CDR2 as SASEGT. CDR3 nucleotide sequence: TGTGCCAGCAGTGAGAGGGCTGGGCAGTACTTC. Translated: CASSERAGQYF.

This sequence joins TRBV6-5 and TRBJ2-5, with D hard to call. This CDR3 is 13 amino acids long. V shed 6 bases and J shed 0 bases, with 8 bases lying between them. Germline lookup yields CDR1 MNHEY and CDR2 SVGAGI. The CDR3 DNA sequence: TGTGCCAGCAGGCGACATCACCAAGAGACCCAGTACTTC. This gives the protein CASRRHHQETQYF.

V and J are TRBV5-1 and TRBJ1-6; no clear D gene. Germline V gene sequence: CDR1 SGHRS, CDR2 YFSETQ. The CDR3 covers 13 residues. Deletions cut 0 bases from V and 9 bases from J, with 7 bases between. The CDR3 coding sequence is TGCGCCAGCAGCTTGGTGGGCAGTTCACCCCTCCACTTT. It encodes CASSLVGSSPLHF.